Described below is a single T cell receptor beta chain sequence and its context. The data originate from a study of blood T cell repertoires in COVID-19. Background on the study: The cDNA or gDNA used as material had been derived from T cells, B-cell-depleted T cells, or PBMCs.

TCRdb's table, derived via immunoSEQ multiplex PCR, lists solely in-frame clones and lacks some. The data contain roughly 180,000 clones, around 83% of them singletons. This receptor was obtained from a woman in her 30s with active or convalescent COVID-19. Sequencing was performed on peripheral blood.

CDR3 region: CASSPGAPDTQYF. Written as DNA, the CDR3 is TGTGCCAGCTCACCTGGGGCTCCAGATACGCAGTATTTT. V and J are TRBV18 and TRBJ2-3, with a tentative D call TRBD1 (5 bases). Trimming shortened V by 3 bases and J by 4 bases, and 8 bases separated the two germline ends. Germline V gene data show CDR1 as KGHSH and CDR2 as LQKENI. CDR3 length: 13 amino acids.